These T cell receptor beta chains were read from a single sample in a study of blood T cell repertoires in COVID-19. Method: immunoSEQ multiplex PCR; TCRdb's copy keeps in-frame clones and lacks some. The sample includes 150,000 to 180,000 clones, roughly nine tenths seen only once; the top ten take 15%. Specimen: peripheral blood. These receptors all come from a woman aged 40 to 50 with acute or convalescent COVID-19. CDR3s include the opening cysteine and the closing phenylalanine or tryptophan. Each record gives: clone size, D gene, V gene, J gene, CDR3 DNA, CDR3 protein. D genes are given only for firm matches. Part of the rows lack a size; the others show once, few, many or a class for expanded clones.

abundance: NA
d_gene: NA
v_gene: TRBV30
j_gene: TRBJ1-3
CDR3nt: TGTGCCTGGAGGTCCGGGGGAAACACCATATATTTT
CDR3aa: CAWRSGGNTIYF

abundance: NA
d_gene: TRBD1
v_gene: TRBV18
j_gene: TRBJ2-3
CDR3nt: TGTGCCAGCCCGGGACAGGAGGGCACAGATACGCAGTATTTT
CDR3aa: CASPGQEGTDTQYF

abundance: few
d_gene: TRBD1
v_gene: TRBV27
j_gene: TRBJ1-6
CDR3nt: TGTGCCAGCAGTTTTCTACAGGGGAATTCACCCCTCCACTTT
CDR3aa: CASSFLQGNSPLHF

abundance: NA
d_gene: NA
v_gene: TRBV9
j_gene: TRBJ2-7
CDR3nt: TGTGCCAGCAGCGCGGGGCGGACAGAGACCTACGAGCAGTACTTC
CDR3aa: CASSAGRTETYEQYF

abundance: NA
d_gene: TRBD1
v_gene: TRBV18
j_gene: TRBJ1-6
CDR3nt: TGTGCCAGCTCAGAAAGACAGGGGGCGGCAGGGTCACCCCTCCACTTT
CDR3aa: CASSERQGAAGSPLHF

abundance: once
d_gene: TRBD1
v_gene: TRBV30
j_gene: TRBJ1-2
CDR3nt: TGTGCCTGGAGTGTGGTAACAGGGGCTAACTATGGCTACACCTTC
CDR3aa: CAWSVVTGANYGYTF

abundance: once
d_gene: TRBD2
v_gene: TRBV6-5
j_gene: TRBJ2-7
CDR3nt: TGTGCCAGCAGTTACTCGACTAGCGGGATCTACGAGCAGTACTTC
CDR3aa: CASSYSTSGIYEQYF

abundance: NA
d_gene: TRBD1
v_gene: TRBV28
j_gene: TRBJ1-5
CDR3nt: TGTGCCAGCAGTTTATTTGACAGGGGTCTTTTTCAGCCCCAGCATTTT
CDR3aa: CASSLFDRGLFQPQHF

abundance: NA
d_gene: TRBD2
v_gene: TRBV4-1
j_gene: TRBJ2-3
CDR3nt: TGCGCCAGCAGCCAAGAGACTAGCGGGGGGCCTAGCGGGTATACGCAGTATTTT
CDR3aa: CASSQETSGGPSGYTQYF

abundance: NA
d_gene: NA
v_gene: TRBV4-1
j_gene: TRBJ2-1
CDR3nt: TGCGCCAGCAGCCCCGGACAGTACTCCTACAATGAGCAGTTCTTC
CDR3aa: CASSPGQYSYNEQFF

abundance: NA
d_gene: NA
v_gene: TRBV19
j_gene: TRBJ1-4
CDR3nt: TGTGCCAGTACCCGAACCAGGGGTCGGGAAAAACTGTTTTTT
CDR3aa: CASTRTRGREKLFF

abundance: once
d_gene: TRBD2
v_gene: TRBV7-2
j_gene: TRBJ2-3
CDR3nt: TGTGCCAGCAGCTCCGTTACTAGCGGGAGGGTATATACGCAGTATTTT
CDR3aa: CASSSVTSGRVYTQYF

abundance: NA
d_gene: NA
v_gene: TRBV15
j_gene: TRBJ2-3
CDR3nt: TGTGCCACCAGCGTCTTGCTAGAACCTAGCACAGATACGCAGTATTTT
CDR3aa: CATSVLLEPSTDTQYF

abundance: NA
d_gene: NA
v_gene: TRBV5-4
j_gene: TRBJ1-5
CDR3nt: TGTGCCAGCAGCTTGAAGTTTTACAGGGAAGAAAATAAATGTCAGCCCCAGCATTTT
CDR3aa: CASSLKFYREENKCQPQHF

abundance: once
d_gene: NA
v_gene: TRBV19
j_gene: TRBJ1-6
CDR3nt: TGTGCCAGTATCGCAGGGTGGGATAATTCACCCCTCCACTTT
CDR3aa: CASIAGWDNSPLHF

abundance: NA
d_gene: NA
v_gene: TRBV25-1
j_gene: TRBJ1-2
CDR3nt: TGTGCCAGCAGTGATAGTTTGAGAGCTAACTATGGCTACACCTTC
CDR3aa: CASSDSLRANYGYTF

abundance: NA
d_gene: TRBD1
v_gene: TRBV12-3/TRBV12-4
j_gene: TRBJ2-1
CDR3nt: TGTGCCAGCCGGGGACAGATTTACAATGAGCAGTTCTTC
CDR3aa: CASRGQIYNEQFF

abundance: NA
d_gene: TRBD1
v_gene: TRBV6-5
j_gene: TRBJ1-2
CDR3nt: TGTGCCAGCAGTTACGGACAGGGGGCAGGGGGCTACACCTTC
CDR3aa: CASSYGQGAGGYTF

abundance: NA
d_gene: TRBD1
v_gene: TRBV6-5
j_gene: TRBJ2-7
CDR3nt: TGTGCCAGCAGCCGACAGGGTAACTCCTACGAGCAGTACTTC
CDR3aa: CASSRQGNSYEQYF

abundance: NA
d_gene: TRBD1
v_gene: TRBV27
j_gene: TRBJ2-7
CDR3nt: TGTGCCAGCAGTACCGGGACAGGGGGTTACGAGCAGTACTTC
CDR3aa: CASSTGTGGYEQYF

abundance: NA
d_gene: NA
v_gene: TRBV11-1
j_gene: TRBJ1-1
CDR3nt: TGTGCCAGCAGGAAACAGGAGAACACTGAAGCTTTCTTT
CDR3aa: CASRKQENTEAFF